The TCR beta chain under discussion was sequenced for a study of beta chain features in type 1 diabetes. Study background: Cell yields, age and gender were similar between patients and healthy donors.

Expressed TCRB transcripts were sequenced because the entire RNA isolate underwent reverse transcription. This table comes from immunoSEQ multiplex PCR, and its TCRdb copy is limited to in-frame clones, with some not included. The sample has around 160,000 clones; roughly 9% are singletons. Study-wide results and limits: Type 1 diabetes patients showed fewer insertions and more deletions at VDJ junctions. The study found moderately but significantly shorter TCRB CDR3s in all four CD4+ subsets of Type 1 diabetes patients.

Germline V CDR1 and CDR2: SGHDN, FVKESK. V lost 4 bases and J lost 6, with 18 bases in between. The CDR3 extends over 15 amino acids. This clone was detected only a few times. Its antigen is not known. By way of CD45RO/CCR7/CD25/CD127/CD95/CD27, the CD4+ regulatory, stem cell-like memory, central memory and naive cells were sorted. Sorted populations all exceeded 95% purity. This sequence joins TRBV14 and TRBJ1-1; perhaps TRBD1 as D (5 bases). Material for sequencing was central memory CD4+ T cells from blood. The clonotype originates from a woman aged 30 to 39 with type 1 diabetes. The CDR3 spells CASSPRGGTGPEAFF. In nucleotides, the CDR3 is TGTGCCAGCAGCCCCCGGGGAGGGACGGGGCCTGAAGCTTTCTTT.